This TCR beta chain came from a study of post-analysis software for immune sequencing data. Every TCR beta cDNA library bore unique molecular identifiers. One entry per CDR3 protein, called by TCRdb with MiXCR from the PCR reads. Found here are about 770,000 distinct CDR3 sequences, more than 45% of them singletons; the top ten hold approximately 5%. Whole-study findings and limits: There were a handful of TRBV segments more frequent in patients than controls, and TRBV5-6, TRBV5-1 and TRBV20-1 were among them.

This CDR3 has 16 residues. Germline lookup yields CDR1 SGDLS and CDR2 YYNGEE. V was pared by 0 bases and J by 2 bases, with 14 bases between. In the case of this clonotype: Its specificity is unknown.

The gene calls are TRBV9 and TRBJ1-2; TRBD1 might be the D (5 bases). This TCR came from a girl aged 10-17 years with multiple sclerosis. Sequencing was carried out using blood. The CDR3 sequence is CASSVVAQGPNYGYTF. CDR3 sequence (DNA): TGTGCCAGCAGCGTAGTAGCCCAGGGCCCCAACTATGGCTACACCTTC. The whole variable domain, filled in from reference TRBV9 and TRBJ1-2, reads DSGVTQTPKHLITATGQRVTLRCSPRSGDLSVYWYQQSLDQGLQFLIQYYNGEERAKGNILERFSAQQFPDLHSELNLSSLELGDSALYFCASSVVAQGPNYGYTFGSGTRLTVV.